One sample yielded the 19 T cell receptor beta chains listed below, sequenced in a study of T cells in Graves' hyperthyroidism and ophthalmopathy. TCR beta CDR3 sequences were amplified from RNA transcripts. With the HTBI primer set, the TCR CDR3 went through a first round of RT-PCR. TCRdb reprocessed the multiplex PCR reads with MiXCR, giving one entry per CDR3 protein. In the table there are more than 350,000 distinct CDR3 sequences, about 16% of which are singletons. Source material: blood. The source of these receptors is an older woman with Graves' ophthalmopathy.

There are many counts of this clonotype. The rearrangement uses TRBV18 and TRBJ2-5; D possibly corresponds to TRBD1 (6 bases). Trimming cost V 6 bases and J 4 bases, with 15 bases left between them. The V gene's germline CDR1 is KGHSH and CDR2 LQKENI. CDR3 length equals 14 residues. DNA of the CDR3: TGTGCCAGCTCGTTCCGGGACACCACAGAGACCCAGTACTTC. Encoded protein: CASSFRDTTETQYF.

The chain combines TRBV20-1 with TRBJ2-3; 9 nucleotides agree with TRBD2. The V gene's germline CDR1 is DFQATT and CDR2 SNEGSKA (reference sequence). V gave up 8 bases and J gave up 5 bases; unmatched junction bases: 17. The CDR3 consists of 16 residues. The CDR3 spells CSFEKNVAGEGDTQYF. CDR3 coding DNA: TGCAGTTTCGAAAAGAACGTAGCGGGAGAGGGAGATACGCAGTATTTT.

This clonotype was observed a few times. This chain joins TRBV4-1 and TRBJ2-1, with 9 bases fitting TRBD2. The junction had 18 bases not matched to a gene; V was cut back by 0 bases and J by 9 bases. The CDR3 runs to 19 residues. Germline V gives CDR1 MGHRA, CDR2 YSYEKL. The CDR3 nucleotides are TGCGCCAGCAGCCAAGAAGGATGGCGGGGGGGGGCGAAATTTGGTGAGCAGTTCTTC. Translating it yields CASSQEGWRGGAKFGEQFF.

The sample holds many counts of this clonotype. The rearrangement uses TRBV11-1 and TRBJ1-1; D is ambiguous. V was shortened by 5 bases and J by 1 base, with 8 bases between the two germline ends. Germline-derived CDR1 and CDR2 are SGHAT and FQDESV (reference sequence). The CDR3 has 13 amino acids. CDR3 in amino acids: CASSPRSNTEAFF. The CDR3 coding sequence is TGTGCCAGCAGCCCCCGTTCGAACACTGAAGCTTTCTTT.

This chain links TRBV29-1 with TRBJ2-7, with unresolved D. The CDR3 loop spans 13 amino acids. The germline gives CDR1 SQVTM, CDR2 ANQGSEA. Deletions cut 4 bases from V and 2 bases from J, with 12 bases between. The CDR3, as DNA: TGCAGCGTTGCAGTCGCAGCCGCCTACGAGCAGTACTTC. Its protein is CSVAVAAAYEQYF.

This clonotype came up many times. This chain uses TRBV11-3 with TRBJ2-2; 7 bases align to TRBD2. J lost 1 base, V lost 4 bases, and 3 bases had no gene match. The CDR3 length is 15 residues. Germline V gene sequence: CDR1 SGHNT, CDR2 YENEEA. Written as DNA, the CDR3 is TGTGCCAGCAGCTCCCTAGCGGAGAACACCGGGGAGCTGTTTTTT. It yields the protein CASSSLAENTGELFF.

In its sample, this clonotype was seen a few times. The chain has TRBV6-1 and TRBJ2-6, with TRBD2 matching 10 bases. CDR3 length equals 18 residues. In germline, CDR1 is MNHNS, CDR2 SASEGT. V trimming: 3 bases; J trimming: 0 bases; junction bases outside the gene matches: 5. The CDR3 reads CASSEELAGTSGANVLTF. In nucleotides, the CDR3 is TGTGCCAGCAGTGAGGAACTAGCGGGGACCTCTGGGGCCAACGTCCTGACTTTC.

This clonotype showed up many times. The chain links TRBV6-1 to TRBJ2-5, with D possibly matching TRBD1 (7 bases). The CDR3 loop spans 13 amino acids. The germline CDR1 and CDR2 sequences are MNHNS and SASEGT. Between the trimmed V and J ends, which lost 6 bases and 5 bases, there was a span of 13 bases. CDR3 sequence: CASRTSGGETQYF. For the CDR3, the DNA is TGTGCCAGCAGGACTTCAGGGGGGGAGACCCAGTACTTC.

The rearrangement joins TRBV19 to TRBJ2-7; 11 bases agree with TRBD1. The CDR3 covers 15 residues. V lost 6 bases to trimming and J lost 4 bases; unmatched junction nucleotides: 8. Germline loops: CDR1 LNHDA, CDR2 SQIVND (reference sequence). The CDR3 DNA reads as TGTGCCAGTAGCACCGGACAGGGGGCAATATACGAGCAGTACTTC. Protein product: CASSTGQGAIYEQYF.

Many counts were recorded for this clonotype. The chain combines TRBV27 with TRBJ2-1; 8 bases agree with TRBD1. The CDR3 runs 16 residues. J gave up 1 base and V 4 bases, and 6 bases lay outside the gene matches. Germline V gene sequence: CDR1 MNHEY, CDR2 SMNVEV (reference sequence). CDR3: CASSSDRASSYNEQFF. DNA for the CDR3: TGTGCCAGCAGTTCGGACAGGGCTTCATCCTACAATGAGCAGTTCTTC.

This clonotype has just a few counts. The chain couples TRBV24-1 to TRBJ1-1, with 7 bases fitting TRBD1. With V trimmed by 7 bases and J by 0 bases, 1 base remained unmatched. Per germline, CDR1 KGHDR and CDR2 SFDVKD. This CDR3 is 13 amino acids long. The CDR3 spells CATRQGMNTEAFF. The CDR3 DNA is TGTGCCACCAGACAGGGGATGAACACTGAAGCTTTCTTT.

This clonotype was found many times. V usage is TRBV11-2 and J usage is TRBJ2-5; TRBD2 matches at 13 bases. V lost 4 bases and J lost 5; bases outside the gene matches: 10. This CDR3 is built from 17 residues. Germline V CDR1 and CDR2: SGHAT, FQNNGV. In nucleotides, the CDR3 is TGTGCCAGCAGCTCAGGACTAGCGGGAGTAAACGGGGAGACCCAGTACTTC. Its translation is CASSSGLAGVNGETQYF. Combining the CDR3 with reference TRBV11-2 and TRBJ2-5 gives the whole variable domain EAGVAQSPRYKIIEKRQSVAFWCNPISGHATLYWYQQILGQGPKLLIQFQNNGVVDDSQLPKDRFSAERLKGVDSTLKIQPAKLEDSAVYLCASSSGLAGVNGETQYFGPGTRLLVL.

The chain recombines TRBV6-1 with TRBJ2-3, with D perhaps matching TRBD2 (6 bases). This CDR3 region has 14 residues. The ends were cut back, 7 bases at V and 8 bases at J, with 19 bases in the middle. Germline values: CDR1 MNHNS, CDR2 SASEGT. In DNA form, the CDR3 reads TGTGCCAGCAAACTCCCCGGGGGAGCGGGTACGCAGTATTTT. Translating it yields CASKLPGGAGTQYF.

This clonotype has a count of ten or more. The V gene is TRBV3-1, the J gene TRBJ2-1; the match to TRBD2 covers 9 bases. Germline V lookup: CDR1 LGHDT, CDR2 YNNKEL (reference sequence). CDR3 length equals 16 residues. V was clipped by 1 base and J by 6 bases; unmatched bases: 7. CDR3: CASSQGATSGRNEQFF. The CDR3 bases are TGTGCCAGCAGCCAAGGGGCGACTAGCGGTCGCAATGAGCAGTTCTTC.

There are a few counts of this clonotype. The V call is TRBV19, the J call TRBJ2-5, with TRBD2 as a possible D gene (6 bases). V lost 6 bases and J lost 5, with 16 bases in between. Germline V gene lookup returns CDR1 LNHDA and CDR2 SQIVND (reference sequence). The CDR3 runs 14 residues. The CDR3 region is CASRPGGARETQYF. CDR3 coding DNA: TGTGCCAGTAGGCCCGGGGGAGCACGGGAGACCCAGTACTTC.

This clonotype came up many times. The genes are TRBV5-1 and TRBJ2-7, with D unclear. Per germline, CDR1 SGHRS and CDR2 YFSETQ. There are 14 residues in the CDR3. V was pared by 4 bases and J by 6 bases, with 17 bases between. For the CDR3, the DNA is TGCGCCAGCAGCGGTGACGGTGGGCCGGGCGAGCAGTACTTC. Encoded protein: CASSGDGGPGEQYF.

This clonotype was seen many times. The chain carries TRBV27 and TRBJ2-7; D not certain. The CDR3 is 12 amino acids. Looked up from germline, CDR1 is MNHEY and CDR2 is SMNVEV (reference sequence). Trimming left V 10 bases short and J 2 bases short, with 12 bases between. DNA of the CDR3: TGTGCCACCGCCGACCTTACCTACGAGCAGTACTTC. Translating gives CATADLTYEQYF.

This clonotype has ten or more counts. This sequence joins TRBV2 and TRBJ2-7, with 7 bases that match TRBD2. Losses at the gene ends were 3 bases for V and 7 bases for J; bases not matched to a gene: 6. This CDR3 region has 13 residues. Per germline, CDR1 SNHLY and CDR2 FYNNEI. CDR3 protein: CASSDLAGEEQYF. CDR3 nucleotides: TGTGCCAGCAGTGACTTGGCGGGAGAGGAGCAGTACTTC.

This clonotype came up many times. The chain uses TRBV7-2 and TRBJ2-1, with D possibly TRBD2 on 6 matching bases. The CDR3 totals 15 residues. Germline CDR1 reads SGHTA; CDR2 reads FQGNSA. Trimming removed 6 bases at V and 7 bases at J, with 19 bases between. CDR3 nucleotides: TGTGCCAGCAGGGGGGGTGGGCTAGCGCGAAATGAGCAGTTCTTC. As protein: CASRGGGLARNEQFF.